This TCR beta chain is drawn from a study of early T cells in non-severe SARS-CoV-2 infection. Turning to the study itself: The sequenced material was bulk RNA from unsorted whole blood, and its chains were unpaired. Findings and limits, study-wide: Anti-spike CD8 responses were favored by VDJdb matching, which missed private and CD4 specificities.

The protocol attached unique molecular identifiers to individual cDNA molecules. TCRdb re-called the 5' RACE reads through MiXCR, storing one row per CDR3 protein. The sample lists tens of thousands of distinct CDR3 sequences, under 6.5% occurring once. Germline values: CDR1 SEHNR, CDR2 FQNEAQ (reference sequence). V dropped 5 bases and J dropped 5 bases, with 18 bases sitting between them. The CDR3 spans 15 residues. This clonotype was recorded a few times. What it binds is unknown. The TCR was taken from an adult who was a healthcare worker with PCR-confirmed SARS-CoV-2 infection or an uninfected control (not recorded which). Source material: whole blood. The J gene is TRBJ1-2, the V gene TRBV7-9; possibly TRBD1 for D (6 bases). In nucleotides, the CDR3 is TGTGCCAGCAGCCCCCGGTCGGGGGGCGGTTATGGCTACACCTTC. Translation: CASSPRSGGGYGYTF.